This T cell receptor beta chain derives from a study of blood T cell repertoires in COVID-19. Turning to the study itself: Samples came from the United States, Italy and Spain, spanning acute and convalescent COVID-19.

The CDR3 totals 15 residues. Germline V gene data show CDR1 as SGHRS and CDR2 as YFSETQ. Trimming removed 0 bases from V and 7 bases from J; junction bases left unmatched: 6. In the original workflow: Quantification of nucleated cells was approximated via reference gene primer amplification. Measured with immunoSEQ multiplex PCR; TCRdb has only the in-frame clones, and not every one. Clone size and V and J calls were adopted from that table, with D and trimming inferred from the DNA. The profile shows about 120,000 clones, approximately 87% of them singletons. This TCR came from a woman aged 50 to 60 with acute or convalescent COVID-19. Sequences were obtained from peripheral blood. The V call is TRBV5-1, the J call TRBJ1-5; 8 nucleotides agree with TRBD1. Written as DNA, the CDR3 is TGCGCCAGCAGCTTGGCAGGGGGCCAGGGGCAGCCCCAGCATTTT. Translation gives CASSLAGGQGQPQHF.